These 5 T cell receptor beta chains share one sample of origin, sequenced in a study of cytomegalovirus exposure and HLA in healthy donors. With 60 Vbeta and 13 Jbeta primers, the PCR was carried out. Generated by immunoSEQ multiplex PCR, the TCRdb table keeps only in-frame clones and is missing some. This sample's table reports 150,000 to 200,000 clones. The sequencing input was PBMCs. The receptors here all came from a woman aged 60-75 years in good health and CMV-seronegative.

The V call is TRBV7-8, the J call TRBJ2-2, with 7 bases identical to TRBD1. The CDR3 loop spans 17 amino acids. V shed 5 bases, J shed 7 bases, and the junction held 16 bases outside the gene matches. Germline CDR1 and CDR2: SGHVS and FQNEAQ. CDR3 loop: CASSTQGTGFRGGELFF. CDR3 DNA: TGTGCCAGCAGCACACAGGGGACGGGATTTAGGGGCGGGGAGCTGTTTTTT. Looking up the rest from reference TRBV7-8 and TRBJ2-2 gives the full variable domain: GAGVSQSPRYKVAKRGQDVALRCDPISGHVSLFWYQQALGQGPEFLTYFQNEAQLDKSGLPSDRFFAERPEGSVSTLKIQRTQQEDSAVYLCASSTQGTGFRGGELFFGEGSRLTVL.

The chain employs TRBV7-3 and TRBJ2-2, with D unclear. Trimming removed 2 bases at V and 2 bases at J, with 21 bases between. CDR1 is SGHTA and CDR2 is FQGTGA in the germline V gene. The CDR3 totals 19 residues. Written as DNA, the CDR3 is TGTGCCAGCAGCTTACTAGTGGCAGATCCTCCGATTAACACCGGGGAGCTGTTTTTT. Translation: CASSLLVADPPINTGELFF.

The chain combines TRBV5-4 with TRBJ2-2; the D gene is possibly TRBD2 (6 bases). Between the trimmed V and J ends, which lost 5 bases and 2 bases, there was a span of 10 bases. Germline V gene sequence: CDR1 SGHNT, CDR2 YYREEE (reference sequence). The CDR3 contains 14 residues. The CDR3 is CASSPGVNTGELFF. CDR3 in DNA: TGTGCCAGCAGTCCGGGGGTAAACACCGGGGAGCTGTTTTTT. Full variable domain (rest looked up from reference TRBV5-4 and TRBJ2-2): ETGVTQSPTHLIKTRGQQVTLRCSSQSGHNTVSWYQQALGQGPQFIFQYYREEENGRGNFPPRFSGLQFPNYSSELNVNALELDDSALYLCASSPGVNTGELFFGEGSRLTVL.

The chain recombines TRBV5-6 with TRBJ1-1, with TRBD1 identical over 7 bases. In germline, CDR1 is SGHDT, CDR2 YYEEEE. This CDR3 is built from 14 residues. Losses at the gene ends were 0 bases for V and 7 bases for J; bases not matched to a gene: 6. The CDR3 DNA reads TGTGCCAGCAGCTTGGCCGCGACAGGGAATGAAGCTTTCTTT. It yields the protein CASSLAATGNEAFF. Combining the CDR3 with reference TRBV5-6 and TRBJ1-1 gives the whole variable domain DAGVTQSPTHLIKTRGQQVTLRCSPKSGHDTVSWYQQALGQGPQFIFQYYEEEERQRGNFPDRFSGHQFPNYSSELNVNALLLGDSALYLCASSLAATGNEAFFGQGTRLTVV.

The chain links TRBV2 to TRBJ2-7; the match to TRBD2 covers 7 bases. The CDR3 is 12 amino acids. CDR1 and CDR2 (germline): SNHLY, FYNNEI. The junction had 8 bases not matched to a gene; V was cut back by 11 bases and J by 4 bases. CDR3 DNA sequence: TGTGCCTCCCGGGGCGGGAGTTACGAGCAGTACTTC. It is translated as CASRGGSYEQYF.